This TCR beta chain was captured in a study of blood T cell repertoires in COVID-19. Profiled with immunoSEQ multiplex PCR; TCRdb holds only in-frame clones, not every one. This sample has roughly 200,000 clones, with about four fifths found just once. Self-reported history from a screening survey and questionnaire set each donor's cohort. CDR1 and CDR2 from the germline V gene are SGHRS and YFSETQ. V lost 5 bases, J lost 12 bases, and 15 bases stayed unmatched. This CDR3 comprises 14 residues. This chain uses TRBV5-1 with TRBJ1-2; 8 nucleotides match TRBD1. The sequencing sample was made of PBMCs or T cells enriched from blood (not recorded which). This TCR was sampled from a woman between 50 and 59 years old who had been exposed to COVID-19. This CDR3 reads CASSPDGQGLMHTF. The CDR3 DNA is TGCGCCAGCAGTCCTGATGGACAGGGTCTAATGCACACCTTC.